This TCR beta chain was found in a study of post-analysis software for immune sequencing data. Study-level findings and limits: Elevated frequency relative to controls characterized four to six TRBV segments in patients, TRBV5-6, TRBV5-1 and TRBV20-1 among them.

Worth noting for this clonotype: What it binds is unknown.

Trimming removed 3 bases from V and 3 bases from J, with 8 bases in between. Germline V lookup: CDR1 DFQATT, CDR2 SNEGSKA (reference sequence). The CDR3 contains 12 residues. TCR beta cDNA libraries included unique molecular identifiers. TCRdb passed the PCR reads through MiXCR, listing each CDR3 protein once. The sample carries roughly 650,000 distinct CDR3 sequences, approximately 60% recorded once. The TCR sequence derives from a girl between 2 and 10 years old with multiple sclerosis. The sample comprised blood. The J gene is TRBJ1-2, the V gene TRBV20-1, with D uncertain. The CDR3 region has the DNA TGCAGTGCTAGTACCTCGGACTATGGCTACACCTTC. This sequence encodes CSASTSDYGYTF.